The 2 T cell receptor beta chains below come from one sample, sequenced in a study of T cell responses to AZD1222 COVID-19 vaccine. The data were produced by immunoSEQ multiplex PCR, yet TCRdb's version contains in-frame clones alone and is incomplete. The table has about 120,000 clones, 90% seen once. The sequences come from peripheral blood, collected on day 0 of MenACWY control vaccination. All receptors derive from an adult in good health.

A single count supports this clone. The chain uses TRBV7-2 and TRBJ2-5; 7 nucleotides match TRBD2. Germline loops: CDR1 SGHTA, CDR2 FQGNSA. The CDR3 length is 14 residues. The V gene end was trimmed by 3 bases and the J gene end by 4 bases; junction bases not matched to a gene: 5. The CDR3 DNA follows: TGTGCCAGCAGCTTGACTTTAGCGGGAGAGACCCAGTACTTC. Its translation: CASSLTLAGETQYF.

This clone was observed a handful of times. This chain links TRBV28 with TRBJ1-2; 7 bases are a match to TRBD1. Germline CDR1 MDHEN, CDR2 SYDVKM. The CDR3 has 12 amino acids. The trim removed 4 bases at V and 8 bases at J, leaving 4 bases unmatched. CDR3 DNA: TGTGCCAGCAGTTCCCAGGGGGGAGGCTACACCTTC. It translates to CASSSQGGGYTF.